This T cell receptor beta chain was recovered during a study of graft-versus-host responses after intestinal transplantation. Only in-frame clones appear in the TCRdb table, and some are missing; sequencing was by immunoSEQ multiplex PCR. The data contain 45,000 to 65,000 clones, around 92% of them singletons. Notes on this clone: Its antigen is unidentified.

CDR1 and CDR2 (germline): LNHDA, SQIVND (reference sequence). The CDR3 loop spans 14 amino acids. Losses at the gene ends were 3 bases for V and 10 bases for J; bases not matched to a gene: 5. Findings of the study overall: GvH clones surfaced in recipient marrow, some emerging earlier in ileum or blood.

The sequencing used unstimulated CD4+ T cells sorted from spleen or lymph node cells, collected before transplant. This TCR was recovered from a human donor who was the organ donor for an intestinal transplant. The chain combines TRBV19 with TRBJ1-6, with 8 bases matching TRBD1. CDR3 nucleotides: TGTGCCAGTAGTATGGGGACAGGTCGATCACCCCTCCACTTT. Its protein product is CASSMGTGRSPLHF.